Sequencing of this T cell receptor (beta chain) was carried out in a study of cytomegalovirus exposure and HLA in healthy donors. Study background: Some 90 million unique TCRs from HLA-typed donors were held in an early data release. Points from the study as a whole: 87-base-pair reads could not separate some V segments, including TRBV6-2 and TRBV6-3. As a later analysis showed, a missense DCLRE1C variant was linked to trimming of TCR beta V- and J-genes. Another analysis was done later, and it associated roughly 15,000 TCR beta sequences with HLA alleles at 0.05 false discovery rate.

13 Jbeta primers and 60 Vbeta primers were used for the PCR. Libraries were prepared by immunoSEQ multiplex PCR; TCRdb keeps only in-frame clonotypes and omits some of them. This repertoire shows about 90,000 clones, around 70% found once; its top ten account for more than 20%. With regard to this clone: No antigen is known for it.

Looked up from germline, CDR1 is SQVTM and CDR2 is ANQGSEA. With V trimmed by 2 bases and J by 7 bases, 5 bases remained unmatched. The CDR3 has 14 amino acids. The chain is built from TRBV29-1 and TRBJ1-2, with 12 bases that match TRBD1. The sequenced sample was PBMCs. The origin of this receptor is a man younger than 40 in good health and CMV-seropositive. The CDR3 DNA reads as TGCAGCGTTGAAAGGGGACAGGGGGCAGGTGGCTACACCTTC. Protein: CSVERGQGAGGYTF.